One and the same sample provided the 28 T cell receptor beta chains below, sequenced in a study of T cell changes during pregnancy in multiple sclerosis (dated by TCRdb to about 2019). Library preparation employed the immunoSEQ multiplex PCR assay. This is the immuneACCESS table as TCRdb keeps it, with only in-frame sequences that have V and J called. A part of the clones is gone; compared with another copy, unresolved V genes explain less than half, and the rest is unexplained. Counted in this sample were approximately 53,000 clones; roughly nine tenths of them appeared once. The top ten hold about 0.37% of the sample. This specimen was CD4+ T cells from peripheral blood mononuclear cells, taken before pregnancy. All receptors derive from a female donor with multiple sclerosis, enrolled in a pregnancy study.

The rearrangement links TRBV5-1 to TRBJ1-1, with D possibly matching TRBD1 (5 bases). V gave up 2 bases and J gave up 1 base, with 9 bases separating them. This CDR3 region has 14 residues. In germline, CDR1 is SGHRS, CDR2 YFSETQ. CDR3 DNA sequence: TGCGCCAGCAGCTTACAGGAGACGAACACTGAAGCTTTCTTT. It yields the protein CASSLQETNTEAFF. The whole variable domain, filled in from reference TRBV5-1 and TRBJ1-1, reads KAGVTQTPRYLIKTRGQQVTLSCSPISGHRSVSWYQQTPGQGLQFLFEYFSETQRNKGNFPGRFSGRQFSNSRSEMNVSTLELGDSALYLCASSLQETNTEAFFGQGTRLTVV.

The chain has TRBV19 and TRBJ1-1; D may be TRBD1 (5 bases). CDR3 length equals 13 residues. The germline gives CDR1 LNHDA, CDR2 SQIVND (reference sequence). Trimming removed 5 bases from V and 3 bases from J, with 10 bases in between. This chain's CDR3 is CASSLRQYTEAFF. DNA for the CDR3: TGTGCCAGTAGTCTGAGACAGTACACTGAAGCTTTCTTT.

This clone was recorded once. J is TRBJ2-7 and V is TRBV6-1; D may be TRBD2 (5 bases). V lost 7 bases and J 0 bases, leaving 13 bases between the germline ends. The CDR3 covers 14 residues. The V gene's germline CDR1 is MNHNS and CDR2 SASEGT. CDR3 loop: CASNDYTSSYEQYF. CDR3 DNA: TGTGCCAGCAACGACTATACTAGCTCCTACGAGCAGTACTTC.

This chain links TRBV7-8 with TRBJ1-2; D perhaps matches TRBD1 (6 bases). Germline loops: CDR1 SGHVS, CDR2 FQNEAQ. V shed 1 base and J shed 2 bases, with 20 bases lying between them. This CDR3 contains 18 residues. The chain's CDR3 is CASSLVVKGGRANYGYTF. The CDR3 nucleotides are TGTGCCAGCAGCTTAGTTGTGAAAGGGGGTAGAGCCAACTATGGCTACACCTTC.

There are a few counts of this clone. The V and J genes are TRBV7-2 and TRBJ1-5; no clear D gene. This CDR3 has 14 amino acids. V lost 3 bases, J lost 1 base, and 7 bases lay in between. Germline V gives CDR1 SGHTA, CDR2 FQGNSA. CDR3 nucleotide sequence: TGTGCCAGCAGCTTTGGCATAAGCAATCAGCCCCAGCATTTT. Translating gives CASSFGISNQPQHF.

This clone has just one count. This chain uses TRBV6-1 with TRBJ1-2; possible D gene TRBD1, 5 bases. Germline CDR1 is MNHNS and CDR2 is SASEGT. The V end lost 3 bases, the J end lost 6 bases, and 17 bases lay between the germline ends. There are 15 residues in the CDR3. This CDR3 is CASSDVRSGKDGYTF. The CDR3 bases are TGTGCCAGCAGTGACGTAAGGTCAGGGAAGGATGGCTACACCTTC.

This chain links TRBV6-1 with TRBJ1-5; tentatively, D is TRBD1 (5 bases). The V and J ends lost 4 bases and 4 bases respectively, with 17 bases between them. This CDR3 comprises 16 residues. CDR1 is MNHNS and CDR2 is SASEGT in the germline V gene. The CDR3 loop is CASSASSRGQNQPQHF. DNA of the CDR3: TGTGCCAGCAGTGCCTCCTCTAGGGGTCAGAATCAGCCCCAGCATTTT.

The chain combines TRBV19 with TRBJ1-1; tentatively, D is TRBD1 (5 bases). Trimming pared 8 bases from V and 1 base from J, leaving 14 bases between. The length of the CDR3 is 14 residues. Looked up from germline, CDR1 is LNHDA and CDR2 is SQIVND (reference sequence). The chain's CDR3 is CASLGVRGNTEAFF. The CDR3 region has the DNA TGTGCCAGTCTAGGGGTTAGGGGGAACACTGAAGCTTTCTTT.

V gene TRBV4-3 combines with J gene TRBJ2-7; TRBD1 aligns across 9 bases. This CDR3 contains 14 residues. Germline CDR1 and CDR2: LGHNA and YSLEER. V lost 0 bases to trimming and J lost 10 bases; unmatched junction nucleotides: 7. The CDR3 nucleotides are TGCGCCAGCAGCCAAGATTTAAGGGACAGGGCTCAGTACTTC. Protein product: CASSQDLRDRAQYF.

This clone was observed a handful of times. The V gene is TRBV4-1, the J gene TRBJ2-1; 7 bases align to TRBD2. The CDR3 contains 15 residues. V lost 3 bases and J lost 4; bases outside the gene matches: 6. Germline loops: CDR1 MGHRA, CDR2 YSYEKL. This CDR3 is CASSHGLDRYNEQFF. The CDR3 region has the DNA TGCGCCAGCAGCCATGGACTAGACCGGTACAATGAGCAGTTCTTC.

The chain uses TRBV18 and TRBJ1-1; D unclear. Germline-derived CDR1 and CDR2 are KGHSH and LQKENI. V was cut by 3 bases and J by 6 bases, with 20 bases left in between. The CDR3 is 16 residues long. For the CDR3, the DNA is TGTGCCAGCTCACCCGAACAGAAACACGCGGGTGCTGAAGCTTTCTTT. It yields the protein CASSPEQKHAGAEAFF.

This clone occurred a few times. The rearrangement links TRBV5-1 to TRBJ2-3; 9 nucleotides line up with TRBD1. The CDR3 is 14 residues long. The V segment lost 4 bases and the J segment 5 bases; nucleotides outside the gene matches: 5. The germline V gene has CDR1 SGHRS and CDR2 YFSETQ. In nucleotides, the CDR3 is TGCGCCAGCAGCATAGGGACAGGGAGAGATACGCAGTATTTT. This encodes CASSIGTGRDTQYF.

This chain connects TRBV7-8 to TRBJ2-2, with D hard to call. Trimming removed 0 bases at V and 2 bases at J, with 7 bases between. Per the germline V gene, CDR1 is SGHVS and CDR2 is FQNEAQ. This CDR3 region has 15 residues. CDR3 residues: CASSLARINTGELFF. Written as DNA, the CDR3 is TGTGCCAGCAGCTTAGCGCGGATTAACACCGGGGAGCTGTTTTTT. The variable domain in full, with the rest retrieved from reference TRBV7-8 and TRBJ2-2, is GAGVSQSPRYKVAKRGQDVALRCDPISGHVSLFWYQQALGQGPEFLTYFQNEAQLDKSGLPSDRFFAERPEGSVSTLKIQRTQQEDSAVYLCASSLARINTGELFFGEGSRLTVL.

This chain uses TRBV19 with TRBJ2-4, with 7 bases lining up with TRBD1. Germline V gene sequence: CDR1 LNHDA, CDR2 SQIVND (reference sequence). Trimming took 7 bases from V and 0 from J; bases not matched to a gene: 9. This CDR3 comprises 16 residues. The CDR3 sequence: CASNPGQILAKNIQYF. CDR3 sequence (DNA): TGTGCCAGTAACCCGGGACAGATACTAGCCAAAAACATTCAGTACTTC.

J is TRBJ2-1 and V is TRBV7-7; 8 bases map to TRBD2. J was trimmed by 8 bases and V by 1 base; bases with no gene match: 7. CDR3 length: 15 residues. The germline CDR1 and CDR2 sequences are SSHAT and FNYEAQ (reference sequence). The CDR3 protein is CASSLDPTSGDEQFF. In DNA form, the CDR3 reads TGTGCCAGCAGCTTAGACCCCACTAGCGGCGATGAGCAGTTCTTC.

The V call is TRBV6-1, the J call TRBJ2-5; 7 nucleotides match TRBD1. Trimming cost V 6 bases and J 2 bases; bases outside gene matches: 9. CDR1 MNHNS and CDR2 SASEGT come from the germline V gene. The CDR3 extends over 15 amino acids. The CDR3 is CASSVPGQMQETQYF. CDR3 DNA: TGTGCCAGCAGCGTCCCGGGACAGATGCAAGAGACCCAGTACTTC.

The rearrangement joins TRBV5-4 to TRBJ2-3; TRBD2 matches 8 bases. V shed 0 bases, J shed 1 base, and the junction held 1 base outside the gene matches. The CDR3 has 15 residues. The germline gives CDR1 SGHNT, CDR2 YYREEE (reference sequence). The CDR3 reads CASSLGGRRTDTQYF. CDR3 coding DNA: TGTGCCAGCAGCTTGGGCGGGAGGCGCACAGATACGCAGTATTTT.

This sequence joins TRBV4-1 and TRBJ2-7, with D perhaps TRBD2 (5 bases). Germline loops: CDR1 MGHRA, CDR2 YSYEKL. V was shortened by 3 bases and J by 2 bases, with 11 bases between the two germline ends. This CDR3 has 14 amino acids. The CDR3 nucleotides are TGCGCCAGCAGCCAGGCGGGTACTACCTACGAGCAGTACTTC. This codes for CASSQAGTTYEQYF.

J is TRBJ1-1 and V is TRBV9; D is unclear. With 1 base removed from V and 0 bases from J, the gap between germline ends came to 10 bases. Per germline, CDR1 SGDLS and CDR2 YYNGEE. This CDR3 spans 15 amino acids. The CDR3 spells CASSVSLNMNTEAFF. The CDR3 DNA sequence: TGTGCCAGCAGCGTATCCTTAAACATGAACACTGAAGCTTTCTTT.

The chain has TRBV10-3 and TRBJ2-3; 8 bases line up with TRBD2. Per the germline V gene, CDR1 is ENHRY and CDR2 is SYGVKD. J was trimmed by 4 bases and V by 6 bases; bases with no gene match: 6. CDR3 length equals 14 residues. The CDR3 spells CAIRSGSIADTQYF. The CDR3 region has the DNA TGTGCCATCAGGAGCGGGAGCATCGCAGATACGCAGTATTTT.

The V and J genes are TRBV7-8 and TRBJ2-1; D possibly corresponds to TRBD1 (6 bases). V gave up 3 bases and J gave up 0 bases, with 9 bases separating them. The germline V gene encodes CDR1 SGHVS and CDR2 FQNEAQ. This CDR3 is 15 amino acids long. The CDR3 region has the DNA TGTGCCAGCAGCTTCGGACAGTCCTCCTACAATGAGCAGTTCTTC. Protein sequence: CASSFGQSSYNEQFF.

The chain is built from TRBV5-4 and TRBJ2-1, with D unresolved. CDR1 and CDR2 from the germline V gene are SGHNT and YYREEE (reference sequence). This CDR3 is built from 16 residues. Trimming took 1 base from V and 0 from J, leaving 11 bases between them. The CDR3 protein is CASSLLAQASYNEQFF. CDR3 nucleotides: TGTGCCAGCAGCTTGCTTGCTCAGGCCTCCTACAATGAGCAGTTCTTC. Drawing the rest from reference TRBV5-4 and TRBJ2-1, the complete variable domain is ETGVTQSPTHLIKTRGQQVTLRCSSQSGHNTVSWYQQALGQGPQFIFQYYREEENGRGNFPPRFSGLQFPNYSSELNVNALELDDSALYLCASSLLAQASYNEQFFGPGTRLTVL.

The chain couples TRBV27 to TRBJ2-1; no reliable D call. V gave up 3 bases and J gave up 7 bases, with 22 bases separating them. This CDR3 contains 17 residues. CDR1 is MNHEY, CDR2 SMNVEV, per germline (reference sequence). The DNA for the CDR3 is TGTGCCAGCAGTTTCCCCGACTCAGTTACGCCAGAAAATGAGCAGTTCTTC. It is translated as CASSFPDSVTPENEQFF.

The chain carries TRBV5-1 and TRBJ1-2; D might be TRBD1 (5 bases). V lost 2 bases, J lost 6 bases, and 11 bases lay in between. Germline V gene sequence: CDR1 SGHRS, CDR2 YFSETQ. This CDR3 has 13 residues. CDR3 loop: CASSFTGQNGYTF. In DNA, the CDR3 is TGCGCCAGCAGCTTTACAGGTCAGAATGGCTACACCTTC.

V is TRBV10-2 and J is TRBJ2-1; possible D gene TRBD2, 6 bases. Germline V gives CDR1 WSHSY, CDR2 SAAADI. Trimming shortened V by 0 bases and J by 4 bases, and 10 bases separated the two germline ends. The CDR3 length is 15 residues. The CDR3 nucleotides read TGCGCCAGCAGTGAGTCTAGCGGAGGATACAATGAGCAGTTCTTC. The encoded protein is CASSESSGGYNEQFF.

The chain employs TRBV4-3 and TRBJ2-7, with 9 positions matching TRBD2. V gave up 5 bases and J gave up 5 bases; unmatched junction bases: 4. Germline CDR1 is LGHNA and CDR2 is YSLEER. The CDR3 consists of 13 residues. The CDR3 DNA sequence: TGCGCCAGCAGCTTGCGGGAGGGCCACGAGCAGTACTTC. This encodes CASSLREGHEQYF.

J is TRBJ1-1 and V is TRBV11-2; D unclear. The CDR3 totals 18 residues. Germline CDR1 is SGHAT and CDR2 is FQNNGV. Trimming took 5 bases from V and 4 from J, leaving 26 bases between them. The CDR3 DNA reads as TGTGCCAGCAGCCGCATAACCTGGCGGGAAAGGCTTACCACTGAAGCTTTCTTT. It encodes CASSRITWRERLTTEAFF.

The sample holds one count of this clone. The V call is TRBV5-1, the J call TRBJ2-1; TRBD2 is a possible D gene (7 bases). V was trimmed by 3 bases and J by 4 bases, leaving 23 bases between them. Germline V gives CDR1 SGHRS, CDR2 YFSETQ. The CDR3 runs 18 residues. The CDR3 DNA sequence: TGCGCCAGCAGCTCCGAGACAGGTCTGGCGGGAGTTTACAATGAGCAGTTCTTC. Protein sequence: CASSSETGLAGVYNEQFF.